The source of this T cell receptor (beta chain) is a study of identical twins. Trimming removed 6 bases from V and 7 bases from J; junction bases left unmatched: 7. The CDR3 is 16 residues long. Germline-derived CDR1 and CDR2 are MNHEY and SMNVEV (reference sequence). Each CDR3 protein is one row after TCRdb ran MiXCR on the 5' RACE reads. The sample consists of hundreds of thousands of distinct CDR3 sequences, 8.6% of them appearing once. These data also formed part of another study, on yellow fever vaccine responses in identical twins.

Specimen: PBMCs. The chain is built from TRBV27 and TRBJ2-1; 15 bases agree with TRBD2. The sequence derives from a young woman in good health. CDR3 sequence reads: CASSTGLAGGLNEQFF. DNA of the CDR3: TGTGCCAGCAGCACTGGACTAGCGGGGGGGCTGAATGAGCAGTTCTTC.